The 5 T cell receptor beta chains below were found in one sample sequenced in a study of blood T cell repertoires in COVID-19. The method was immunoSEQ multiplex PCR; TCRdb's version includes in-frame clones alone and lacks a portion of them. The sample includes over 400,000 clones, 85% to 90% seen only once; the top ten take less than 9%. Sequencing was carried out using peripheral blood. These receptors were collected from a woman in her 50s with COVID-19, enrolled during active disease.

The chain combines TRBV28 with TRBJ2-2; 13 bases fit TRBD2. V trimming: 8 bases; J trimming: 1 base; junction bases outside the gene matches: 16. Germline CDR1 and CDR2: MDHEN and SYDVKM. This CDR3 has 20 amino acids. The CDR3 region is CASHPDRRLAGGLNTGELFF. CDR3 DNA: TGTGCCAGCCATCCCGACAGGAGACTAGCGGGGGGCCTGAACACCGGGGAGCTGTTTTTT.

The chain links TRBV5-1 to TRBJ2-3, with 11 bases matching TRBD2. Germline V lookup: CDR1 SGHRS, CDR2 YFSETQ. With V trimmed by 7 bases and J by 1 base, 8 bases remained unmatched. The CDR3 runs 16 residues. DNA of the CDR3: TGCGCCAGCTCGCAACTGACTAGCGGGGGCACAGATACGCAGTATTTT. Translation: CASSQLTSGGTDTQYF.

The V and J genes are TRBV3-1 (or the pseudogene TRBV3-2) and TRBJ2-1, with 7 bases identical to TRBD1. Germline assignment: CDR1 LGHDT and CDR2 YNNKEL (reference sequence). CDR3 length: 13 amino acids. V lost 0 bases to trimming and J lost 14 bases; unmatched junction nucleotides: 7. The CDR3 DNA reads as TGTGCCAGCAGCCAAGACGTAAGGGGGCGGGAGTTCTTC. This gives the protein CASSQDVRGREFF.

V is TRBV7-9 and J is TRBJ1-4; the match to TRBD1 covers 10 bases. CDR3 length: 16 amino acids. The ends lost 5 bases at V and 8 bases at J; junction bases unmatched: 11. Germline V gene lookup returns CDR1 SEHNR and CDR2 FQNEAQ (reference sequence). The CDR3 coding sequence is TGTGCCAGCAGCGTGCCGGGGACAGGGGAGAAAGAAAAACTGTTTTTT. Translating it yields CASSVPGTGEKEKLFF.

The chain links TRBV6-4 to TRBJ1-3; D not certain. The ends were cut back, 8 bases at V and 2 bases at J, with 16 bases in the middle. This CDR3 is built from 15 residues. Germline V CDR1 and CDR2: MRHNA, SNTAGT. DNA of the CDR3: TGTGCCAGCGCCGCCAGGCTGAATGCTGGAAACACCATATATTTT. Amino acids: CASAARLNAGNTIYF.